This T cell receptor beta chain emerged from a study of shared clonotypes between healthy human individuals. A single count supports this clone. Its antigen is still unknown. The V gene lost 3 bases and the J gene lost 9 bases, with 12 bases spanning the gap. The germline V gene has CDR1 MRHNA and CDR2 SNTAGT. This CDR3 region has 13 residues. In the original analysis: Filtering differed because ImmunoSEQ produced junction-only sequences that carried no quality scores. Measured with immunoSEQ multiplex PCR; TCRdb has only the in-frame clones, and not every one. The V and J calls and clone size were taken over from that table, and D and trimming were inferred from the DNA. In the table there are over 2 million clones, roughly 96% of which are singletons. General study results and limits: Sampling involved blood alone; tissue repertoires likely differ. Memory subsets generally showed lower estimated richness than naive subsets. Unshared clonotypes carried lower generation probabilities than those common to all four donors.

V gene TRBV6-4 combines with J gene TRBJ2-1; D is uncertain. This sequence was found in a man in his late teens or twenties in good health. The sequencing input was naive CD4+ T cells sorted from blood. Noted subset: CD45RA+ positively selected. This CDR3 reads CASSETRGGEQFF. In DNA form, the CDR3 reads TGTGCCAGCAGTGAGACTCGCGGCGGTGAGCAGTTCTTC.